These T cell receptor beta chains were read from a single sample in a study of blood T cell repertoires in COVID-19. The method was immunoSEQ multiplex PCR; TCRdb's version includes in-frame clones alone and lacks a portion of them. The repertoire has a few hundred thousand clones, about 91% of them found once; the top ten carry about 7%. The sample consisted of peripheral blood. Receptors were obtained from a woman aged 25 to 39 who had recovered from COVID-19. Both conserved end residues are part of each CDR3. The D gene is left open where the match is weak. Clone size appears in some rows only: once, few, many, or a class for an expanded clone.

j_call v_call d_call clone_size cdr3_nt cdr3_aa
TRBJ2-6 TRBV27 - once TGTGCCAGCAGTAGGAGTGCTGGGGCCAACGTCCTGACTTTC CASSRSAGANVLTF
TRBJ2-7 TRBV19 TRBD1 - TGTGCCAGTAGTAAACGACAGGGTAGGGTCTACGAGCAGTACTTC CASSKRQGRVYEQYF
TRBJ1-5 TRBV7-2 - once TGTGCCAGCAGCTCCAACTACGGTCAGCCCCAGCATTTT CASSSNYGQPQHF
TRBJ1-4 TRBV27 TRBD1 - TGTGCCAGCAGTTTAAGGACAGGGGGCAGGGAAAAACTGTTTTTT CASSLRTGGREKLFF
TRBJ2-3 TRBV5-6 TRBD2 - TGTGCCAGCAGCTTGAAATGGCGGGGGGGTTTGGATACGCAGTATTTT CASSLKWRGGLDTQYF
TRBJ2-7 TRBV3-1/TRBV3-2 TRBD1 - TGTGCCAGCAGTTGGGGACAGGGGATCGATGAGCAGTACTTC CASSWGQGIDEQYF
TRBJ1-1 TRBV12-3/TRBV12-4 - - TGTGCCAGCAGGGTCCTCCGGTCGGGTGAAGCTTTCTTT CASRVLRSGEAFF
TRBJ1-2 TRBV5-4 - many TGTGCCAGCAGCTTGCCGGGGGTAAACTATGGCTACACCTTC CASSLPGVNYGYTF
TRBJ1-2 TRBV28 TRBD1 - TGTGCCAGCAGTTTAGTGGGACAGTACTATGGCTACACCTTC CASSLVGQYYGYTF
TRBJ2-2 TRBV3-1/TRBV3-2 - once TGTGCCAGCAGCCAAATGGGGCTAGTCGGGGAGCTGTTTTTT CASSQMGLVGELFF
TRBJ2-2 TRBV4-2 TRBD2 - TGTGCCAGCAGCCAAGATATCGGTAAGCGGGGGAGAACCGGGGAGCTGTTTTTT CASSQDIGKRGRTGELFF
TRBJ2-3 TRBV7-2 - - TGTGCCAGCAGCCCGGTGGCAGATACGCAGTATTTT CASSPVADTQYF
TRBJ2-5 TRBV14 TRBD2 - TGTGCCAGCAGCCAGCCGGGACTAGCGTTCTCAGAGACCCAGTACTTC CASSQPGLAFSETQYF
TRBJ2-1 TRBV13 - - TGTGCCAGCAGCCCCCTCCGGGGAGGCTCCTACAATGAGCAGTTCTTC CASSPLRGGSYNEQFF
TRBJ2-3 TRBV19 TRBD2 few TGTGCCAGTAGTACCCGGGGACTAGCGGGGGGAGGAGATACGCAGTATTTT CASSTRGLAGGGDTQYF
TRBJ2-7 TRBV3-1/TRBV3-2 TRBD1 - TGTGCCAGCAGCCAAGGCTTCACTTCCGGGACAGGGATCTCCTACGAGCAGTACTTC CASSQGFTSGTGISYEQYF
TRBJ1-6 TRBV12-3/TRBV12-4 TRBD1 - TGTGCCAGCAGGACCGGGACAGGCTCACCCCTCCACTTT CASRTGTGSPLHF
TRBJ2-7 TRBV7-8 TRBD1 - TGTGCCAGCAGGTGGGCAGGGGGAGACGAGCAGTACTTC CASRWAGGDEQYF
TRBJ2-1 TRBV10-3 - - TGTGCCATCAGGCCAACGGAGAGCAATGAGCAGTTCTTC CAIRPTESNEQFF
TRBJ1-6 TRBV10-3 - - TGTGCCATCAGTGCTACGGGAAATTCACCCCTCCACTTT CAISATGNSPLHF
TRBJ2-5 TRBV29-1 - - TGCAGCGTACTTCGAGCCCAAGAGACCCAGTACTTC CSVLRAQETQYF
TRBJ2-4 TRBV11-3 - - TGTGCCAGCATCTCGGTCGGTGACAGAAAAAACATTCAGTACTTC CASISVGDRKNIQYF
TRBJ1-2 TRBV6-2/TRBV6-3 - - TGTGCCAGCAGTTCCGGAGCTAACTATGGCTACACCTTC CASSSGANYGYTF
TRBJ1-3 TRBV10-3 - once TGTGCCATCAGTGGGTCGGGGGACGGGGGCTCTGGAAACACCATATATTTT CAISGSGDGGSGNTIYF
TRBJ1-4 TRBV9 TRBD1 - TGTGCCAGCAGCGTAGATGGCAGGGGGCCGAGCCCTAATGAAAAACTGTTTTTT CASSVDGRGPSPNEKLFF
TRBJ2-7 TRBV7-9 TRBD1 - TGTGCCATACAGGACAGGGGATCCTACGAGCAGTACTTC CAIQDRGSYEQYF
TRBJ2-3 TRBV5-4 - - TGTGCCAGCAGCTCTCGGGGGAGCACAGATACGCAGTATTTT CASSSRGSTDTQYF
TRBJ2-1 TRBV1 - once TGCACCAGCATAGTAGTAGCGGGGGGGCCTTTGGGCTATTGTGAGCAGTTCTTC CTSIVVAGGPLGYCEQFF
TRBJ1-2 TRBV7-2 TRBD1 once TGTGCCAGCAGCTTAGACGGACAGGGAAGTGGCTACACCTTC CASSLDGQGSGYTF
TRBJ2-7 TRBV14 TRBD1 - TGTGCCAGCAGCCAAGATCTAGGGACAGCTAGCTCCTACGAGCAGTACTTC CASSQDLGTASSYEQYF
TRBJ2-1 TRBV7-6 TRBD1 - TGTGCCAGCAGCTTAAGTTCGACAGGGCGGTTCGATGAGCAGTTCTTC CASSLSSTGRFDEQFF
TRBJ2-7 TRBV6-4 TRBD1 once TGTGCCAGCAGTGACACTTCCGGGACAGTAGACTACGAGCAGTACTTC CASSDTSGTVDYEQYF
TRBJ1-3 TRBV5-4 - once TGTGCCAGCAGCTTCGGAGCGGGTGTAGGGGGAAACACCATATATTTT CASSFGAGVGGNTIYF
TRBJ1-1 TRBV27 - - TGTGCCAGCAGCCCCAGGGAGAACACTGAAGCTTTCTTT CASSPRENTEAFF
TRBJ1-1 TRBV28 TRBD1 - TGTGCCAGCAGTTCCGGGACAGCCGCAAACACTGAAGCTTTCTTT CASSSGTAANTEAFF
TRBJ1-3 TRBV18 - - TGTGCCAGCTCAGAGGACCAGGAGGGCACCATATATTTT CASSEDQEGTIYF
TRBJ1-2 TRBV5-6 - - TGTGCCAGCAGCTTGTCGGGGGTTCGAGGCTACACCTTC CASSLSGVRGYTF
TRBJ1-2 TRBV27 TRBD1 - TGTGCCAGCAGTTTAGGGCAGGGGGGAGGCTATGGCTACACCTTC CASSLGQGGGYGYTF
TRBJ2-1 TRBV6-1 TRBD2 - TGTGCCAGCAGTGACCATAGCGGGGGGCGGGACAATGAGCAGTTCTTC CASSDHSGGRDNEQFF
TRBJ1-6 TRBV21-1 - - TGTGCCAGCAGCAGTAACGGGGGGGATAATTCACCCCTCCACTTT CASSSNGGDNSPLHF
TRBJ1-5 TRBV24-1 TRBD1 - TGTGCCACCAGTGCCGCCGGGACAGGGAATCAGCCCCAGCATTTT CATSAAGTGNQPQHF
TRBJ1-5 TRBV27 TRBD1 once TGTGCCAGCCCAGGACAGGGGGATCCTTCGGGACCATATCAGCCCCAGCATTTT CASPGQGDPSGPYQPQHF
TRBJ2-1 TRBV5-6 - - TGTGCCAGCAGCTTAACGGGGGAACCCTATGAGCAGTTCTTC CASSLTGEPYEQFF
TRBJ2-7 TRBV5-1 TRBD2 - TGCGCCAGCAGCGCCCGAGGGGGACTAGCCTCTCGGGAGCAGTACTTC CASSARGGLASREQYF
TRBJ2-3 TRBV5-1 TRBD1 - TGCGCCAGCAGCTTGGGTAGGGACAGAGTCACAGATACGCAGTATTTT CASSLGRDRVTDTQYF
TRBJ1-1 TRBV14 TRBD1 - TGTGCCAGCAGCCCTCCCCCCGGGACAGGGCTGCGGGCTTTCTTT CASSPPPGTGLRAFF
TRBJ2-7 TRBV2 TRBD1 - TGTGCCAGCAATAGGGACAGGGGTTACGAGCAGTACTTC CASNRDRGYEQYF
TRBJ1-5 TRBV14 - - TGTGCCAGCAGCCAAGTGCCAGGGGAAGGCAATCAGCCCCAGCATTTT CASSQVPGEGNQPQHF